Presented here are 30 T cell receptor beta chains from one specimen sequenced in a study of cytomegalovirus exposure and HLA in healthy donors. In the PCR, 60 Vbeta and 13 Jbeta primers were used. Assay: immunoSEQ multiplex PCR; the TCRdb copy retains only in-frame clones and omits some. The sample consists of about 160,000 clones, 70% of them appearing once. The sequencing input was PBMCs. Receptors were obtained from a man aged 18 to 30 in good health and CMV-seropositive.

The V and J genes are TRBV7-6 and TRBJ2-7; TRBD1 is a possible D gene (5 bases). The CDR3 sequence is 14 residues long. Trimming shortened V by 4 bases and J by 4 bases, and 14 bases separated the two germline ends. Per the germline V gene, CDR1 is SGHVS and CDR2 is FNYEAQ. The CDR3 DNA reads as TGTGCCAGCAGCTCACACAGGCCCCAGTACGAGCAGTACGTC. It is translated as CASSSHRPQYEQYV.

The chain joins TRBV6-1 to TRBJ1-5, with 7 bases that match TRBD1. This CDR3 contains 18 residues. Looked up from germline, CDR1 is MNHNS and CDR2 is SASEGT. The V gene end was trimmed by 3 bases and the J gene end by 0 bases; junction bases not matched to a gene: 11. The CDR3 DNA sequence: TGTGCCAGCAGTGAGCCCAAGGGGGCCCAATATAGCAATCAGCCCCAGCATTTT. Translating gives CASSEPKGAQYSNQPQHF.

This chain links TRBV11-2 with TRBJ1-1; D may be TRBD1 (6 bases). The CDR3 runs to 12 residues. Per the germline V gene, CDR1 is SGHAT and CDR2 is FQNNGV. The ends were cut back, 2 bases at V and 12 bases at J, with 13 bases in the middle. This CDR3 is CASSLTGGPTFF. DNA of the CDR3: TGTGCCAGCAGCTTAACGGGGGGCCCAACTTTCTTT.

The chain uses TRBV7-8 and TRBJ1-2, with D maybe TRBD1 (6 bases). Germline CDR1 reads SGHVS; CDR2 reads FQNEAQ. The length of the CDR3 is 14 residues. Trimming cost V 7 bases and J 7 bases, with 19 bases left between them. The CDR3 DNA sequence: TGTGCCAGCACCTCCTCCGCGACAGGAGGTGGCTACACCTTC. It is translated as CASTSSATGGGYTF.

The V call is TRBV29-1, the J call TRBJ1-1; D might be TRBD1 (6 bases). The CDR3 is 12 residues long. From germline, CDR1 is SQVTM and CDR2 ANQGSEA. Trimming removed 7 bases from V and 5 bases from J, with 14 bases in between. For the CDR3, the DNA is TGCAGCGCCCTGGGGGGGGCTACTGAAGCTTTCTTT. It yields the protein CSALGGATEAFF.

This clone was recorded a few times. The chain joins TRBV7-2 to TRBJ2-1; TRBD2 matches 10 bases. With V trimmed by 5 bases and J by 5 bases, 6 bases remained unmatched. Germline loops: CDR1 SGHTA, CDR2 FQGNSA. The CDR3 extends over 15 amino acids. CDR3 amino acids: CASSEHTSGNNEQFF. CDR3 nucleotide sequence: TGTGCCAGCAGCGAGCATACTAGCGGGAACAATGAGCAGTTCTTC.

The chain carries TRBV30 and TRBJ1-4; no clear D. V lost 0 bases and J lost 2, with 16 bases in between. Germline CDR1 is GTSNPN and CDR2 is SVGIG (reference sequence). The CDR3 covers 17 residues. DNA of the CDR3: TGTGCCTGGAGTGTACGCTTGGGCCGGTATACTAATGAAAAACTGTTTTTT. Translation: CAWSVRLGRYTNEKLFF.

This chain links TRBV6-6 with TRBJ2-7, with D possibly matching TRBD1 (6 bases). V was shortened by 6 bases and J by 0 bases, with 15 bases between the two germline ends. Germline V gene sequence: CDR1 MNHNY, CDR2 SVGAGI (reference sequence). The CDR3 is made up of 15 amino acids. CDR3 nucleotide sequence: TGTGCCAGCAGCTCGGGACACCAGAGCTCCTACGAGCAGTACGTC. Its translation: CASSSGHQSSYEQYV.

This clone was seen only a few times. Here the CDR3 reads CACRGSGLETQYF. CDR3 coding DNA: TGTGCCTGCCGCGGGAGTGGTCTGGAGACCCAGTACTTC. The chain links TRBV30 to TRBJ2-5; 7 bases fit TRBD2. CDR1 and CDR2 (germline): GTSNPN, SVGIG (reference sequence). The length of the CDR3 is 13 residues. J was trimmed by 5 bases and V by 6 bases; bases with no gene match: 9.

The chain is built from TRBV5-4 and TRBJ1-1; 10 bases are a match to TRBD1. The length of the CDR3 is 14 residues. Germline V lookup: CDR1 SGHNT, CDR2 YYREEE (reference sequence). V was clipped by 4 bases and J by 4 bases; unmatched bases: 4. The CDR3 loop reads CASSADRGLTEAFF. The CDR3 DNA sequence: TGTGCCAGCAGCGCCGACAGGGGGCTCACTGAAGCTTTCTTT. Drawing the rest from reference TRBV5-4 and TRBJ1-1, the complete variable domain is ETGVTQSPTHLIKTRGQQVTLRCSSQSGHNTVSWYQQALGQGPQFIFQYYREEENGRGNFPPRFSGLQFPNYSSELNVNALELDDSALYLCASSADRGLTEAFFGQGTRLTVV.

CDR3 sequence reads: CASSLAASGRWNTGELFF. DNA for the CDR3: TGCGCCAGCAGCTTGGCCGCTAGCGGGAGATGGAACACCGGGGAGCTGTTTTTT. The V call is TRBV5-1, the J call TRBJ2-2, with 10 bases fitting TRBD2. CDR3 length: 18 amino acids. CDR1 and CDR2 from the germline V gene are SGHRS and YFSETQ. V shed 0 bases, J shed 1 base, and the junction held 6 bases outside the gene matches.

This clone was counted only a few times. The chain joins TRBV7-9 to TRBJ1-2, with D maybe TRBD1 (6 bases). From germline, CDR1 is SEHNR and CDR2 FQNEAQ (reference sequence). Trimming left V 5 bases short and J 2 bases short, with 15 bases between. CDR3 length equals 15 residues. The CDR3 sequence is CASSPPSTGNYGYTF. DNA of the CDR3: TGTGCCAGCAGCCCCCCGTCGACAGGCAACTATGGCTACACCTTC.

The gene calls are TRBV5-6 and TRBJ2-5, with a possible D match to TRBD2 (5 bases). The CDR3 is 15 amino acids. The germline gives CDR1 SGHDT, CDR2 YYEEEE. V was pared by 4 bases and J by 3 bases, with 16 bases between. In nucleotides, the CDR3 is TGTGCCAGCAGCGCGCACGGGGTTTACGAAGAGACCCAGTACTTC. It translates to CASSAHGVYEETQYF.

This chain connects TRBV9 to TRBJ1-1; 7 nucleotides match TRBD1. CDR1 and CDR2 from the germline V gene are SGDLS and YYNGEE. This CDR3 region has 14 residues. J lost 1 base, V lost 4 bases, and 4 bases had no gene match. Here the CDR3 reads CASSFQGENTEAFF. CDR3 DNA: TGTGCCAGCAGCTTTCAGGGGGAGAACACTGAAGCTTTCTTT.

The chain uses TRBV6-1 and TRBJ1-2, with D perhaps matching TRBD1 (6 bases). Per germline, CDR1 MNHNS and CDR2 SASEGT. This CDR3 has 15 amino acids. V dropped 1 base and J dropped 7 bases, with 16 bases sitting between them. CDR3 sequence: CASSEDITGYGGYTF. The DNA for the CDR3 is TGTGCCAGCAGTGAAGACATTACAGGGTATGGTGGCTACACCTTC.

The V and J genes are TRBV29-1 and TRBJ1-2; 10 nucleotides align to TRBD1. J gave up 5 bases and V 2 bases, and 8 bases lay outside the gene matches. Germline loops: CDR1 SQVTM, CDR2 ANQGSEA. The CDR3 sequence is 15 residues long. The CDR3 DNA is TGCAGCGTTGAACCTCCGGGACAGGGGATTTATGGCTACACCTTC. Its protein is CSVEPPGQGIYGYTF. Full variable domain (outside the CDR3, taken from reference TRBV29-1 and TRBJ1-2): SAVISQKPSRDICQRGTSLTIQCQVDSQVTMMFWYRQQPGQSLTLIATANQGSEATYESGFVIDKFPISRPNLTFSTLTVSNMSPEDSSIYLCSVEPPGQGIYGYTFGSGTRLTVV.

This clone was seen only once. This sequence joins TRBV4-1 and TRBJ1-5; 7 nucleotides match TRBD1. The CDR3 spans 15 residues. Germline CDR1 and CDR2: MGHRA and YSYEKL. The V gene end was trimmed by 1 base and the J gene end by 8 bases; junction bases not matched to a gene: 8. Written as DNA, the CDR3 is TGCGCCAGCAGCCAAGTGGCAGGGGGTGAGAAGCCCCAGCATTTT. Translated: CASSQVAGGEKPQHF.

Only one count was recorded for this clone. The chain has TRBV19 and TRBJ1-6; 7 bases map to TRBD1. Germline trimming cut 5 bases from V and 5 bases from J; bases unmatched to any gene: 3. The CDR3 sequence is 14 residues long. The V gene's germline CDR1 is LNHDA and CDR2 SQIVND (reference sequence). The DNA of the CDR3 is TGTGCCAGTAGTGAACAGGGGAATAATTCACCCCTCCACTTT. Residues: CASSEQGNNSPLHF.

This rearrangement joins TRBV9 to TRBJ1-1; D unresolved. This CDR3 is built from 15 residues. Germline V gene data show CDR1 as SGDLS and CDR2 as YYNGEE. The V end lost 0 bases, the J end lost 1 base, and 10 bases lay between the germline ends. CDR3 nucleotides: TGTGCCAGCAGCGTAGGCCCGCGAGGGAACACTGAAGCTTTCTTT. Residues: CASSVGPRGNTEAFF.

The chain uses TRBV13 and TRBJ2-1; 10 nucleotides agree with TRBD2. The CDR3 covers 16 residues. V shed 4 bases, J shed 4 bases, and the junction held 7 bases outside the gene matches. Germline V gene sequence: CDR1 PRHDT, CDR2 FYEKMQ (reference sequence). The DNA of the CDR3 is TGTGCCAGCAGCTCCGTAGCGGGGGGCACTTACAATGAGCAGTTCTTC. Its protein is CASSSVAGGTYNEQFF.

In DNA, the CDR3 is TGTGCCAGCAGTGAACTAAGGGGGCCCTCCTACAATGAGCAGTTCTTC. The encoded protein is CASSELRGPSYNEQFF. The J gene is TRBJ2-1, the V gene TRBV6-1; 7 bases agree with TRBD1. The CDR3 sequence is 16 residues long. Germline CDR1 MNHNS, CDR2 SASEGT. V lost 2 bases to trimming and J lost 0 bases; unmatched junction nucleotides: 4.

The genes are TRBV14 and TRBJ2-5; the match to TRBD1 covers 12 bases. The CDR3 covers 17 residues. Germline V gene lookup returns CDR1 SGHDN and CDR2 FVKESK. The V and J ends lost 3 bases and 5 bases, in that order; junction bases with no gene match: 10. The chain's CDR3 is CASSQSLGQGAGETQYF. The DNA of the CDR3 is TGTGCCAGCAGCCAGTCATTGGGACAGGGGGCTGGGGAGACCCAGTACTTC.

This chain joins TRBV27 and TRBJ2-7; 8 nucleotides match TRBD2. This CDR3 contains 17 residues. Losses at the gene ends were 4 bases for V and 3 bases for J; bases not matched to a gene: 14. From germline, CDR1 is MNHEY and CDR2 SMNVEV (reference sequence). CDR3 sequence reads: CASSSQRTSRASYEQYV. DNA of the CDR3: TGTGCCAGCAGTTCCCAAAGGACTAGCAGAGCAAGCTACGAGCAGTACGTC.

The chain is built from TRBV19 and TRBJ2-1; the match to TRBD2 covers 13 bases. This CDR3 spans 19 amino acids. The junction had 12 bases not matched to a gene; V was cut back by 5 bases and J by 2 bases. Per germline, CDR1 LNHDA and CDR2 SQIVND (reference sequence). The CDR3 nucleotides read TGTGCCAGTAGTCTCGGACTAGCGGGAGCCCCGTCAGCCTACAATGAGCAGTTCTTC. It encodes CASSLGLAGAPSAYNEQFF.

The rearrangement links TRBV10-1 to TRBJ2-1, with TRBD2 matching over 14 bases. The germline V gene encodes CDR1 WNHNN and CDR2 SYGVQD (reference sequence). The trim removed 4 bases at V and 4 bases at J, leaving 15 bases unmatched. The CDR3 runs to 20 residues. The CDR3 loop reads CASSGGLGTSGSPGYNEQFF. CDR3 nucleotide sequence: TGCGCCAGCAGTGGGGGATTGGGGACTAGCGGGAGCCCCGGATACAATGAGCAGTTCTTC.

The chain joins TRBV20-1 to TRBJ1-6; a weak D match, TRBD1 (5 bases). This CDR3 contains 10 residues. CDR1 DFQATT and CDR2 SNEGSKA come from the germline V gene (reference sequence). V was shortened by 7 bases and J by 8 bases, with 6 bases between the two germline ends. CDR3: CSEGDSPLHF. DNA for the CDR3: TGCAGTGAAGGGGATTCACCCCTCCACTTT.

The chain employs TRBV27 and TRBJ2-3; TRBD2 matches 13 bases. From germline, CDR1 is MNHEY and CDR2 SMNVEV (reference sequence). Germline trimming cut 5 bases from V and 5 bases from J; bases unmatched to any gene: 7. The CDR3 spans 16 residues. The CDR3 protein is CASSVTSGGAVDTQYF. Here the CDR3 DNA reads TGTGCCAGCAGTGTCACTAGCGGGGGGGCAGTAGATACGCAGTATTTT.

This clone was observed a single time. This chain links TRBV4-1 with TRBJ1-4; no definite D call. The CDR3 extends over 14 amino acids. Germline CDR1 MGHRA, CDR2 YSYEKL. Trimming cost V 1 base and J 5 bases, with 8 bases left between them. In DNA, the CDR3 is TGCGCCAGCAGCCAAGCCGGGTTAAATGAAAAACTGTTTTTT. Amino acid sequence: CASSQAGLNEKLFF.

The chain uses TRBV30 and TRBJ2-3; perhaps TRBD1 as D (6 bases). The ends were cut back, 7 bases at V and 1 base at J, with 9 bases in the middle. This CDR3 comprises 12 residues. Per the germline V gene, CDR1 is GTSNPN and CDR2 is SVGIG (reference sequence). This CDR3 reads CALRQGTDTQYF. Written as DNA, the CDR3 is TGTGCCTTACGACAGGGCACAGATACGCAGTATTTT.

The chain employs TRBV11-2 and TRBJ2-2; 13 positions agree with TRBD2. The CDR3 runs to 17 residues. Germline loops: CDR1 SGHAT, CDR2 FQNNGV. The V and J ends lost 5 bases and 6 bases, in that order; junction bases with no gene match: 9. CDR3 coding DNA: TGTGCCAGCAGCCTTACTAGCGGGAGGGCCAGGGCCGGGGAGCTGTTTTTT. It specifies CASSLTSGRARAGELFF.